What follows is one T cell receptor beta chain and its context. Its antigen remains unidentified. Clones were sequenced by immunoSEQ multiplex PCR, and TCRdb holds only the in-frame ones, with some missing. The data contain 70,000 or so clones, approximately 81% of them singletons. Each patient contributed between 1 and 8 total time points of blood mononuclear cells, pretreatment and during treatment. The entry originates in a study of PD-L1 blockade in urothelial cancer. On the study more broadly: About 85% of the 29 patients were men whose urothelial cancer was bladder-origin. Median T cell yield per blood sample was 120,000 to 150,000 cells. Study results and limitations: Durable-benefit cases showed more tumor-associated blood clone expansion at 3 weeks.

V lost 0 bases, J lost 5 bases, and 2 bases stayed unmatched. The CDR3 consists of 14 residues. The germline CDR1 and CDR2 sequences are SGHKS and YYEKEE (reference sequence). The chain uses TRBV5-5 and TRBJ2-7; 10 nucleotides match TRBD2. The sequencing used PBMCs, collected around atezolizumab (anti-PD-L1) treatment. The sequence was obtained from a man between 70 and 80 years old with urothelial cancer. The CDR3: CASSLGLAGDEQYF. For the CDR3, the DNA is TGTGCCAGCAGCTTGGGGCTAGCGGGAGACGAGCAGTACTTC.